The T cell receptor (beta chain) under discussion was sequenced for a study of blood T cell repertoires in COVID-19. Study context: Donors in the United States, Italy and Spain gave samples during acute or convalescent COVID-19. T cells, B-cell-depleted T cells, or PBMCs provided the cDNA or gDNA that served as material.

CDR1 and CDR2 (germline): MNHEY, SVGAGI. Trimming removed 6 bases from V and 1 base from J, with 9 bases in between. The CDR3 is 13 residues long. Clones were sequenced by immunoSEQ multiplex PCR, and TCRdb holds only the in-frame ones, with some missing. The sample lists 200,000 to 300,000 clones, about 87% occurring once. J is TRBJ1-2 and V is TRBV6-5, with D unclear. Sample: peripheral blood. The receptor's source is a human donor in a cohort sampled during active COVID-19. The CDR3, as DNA: TGTGCCAGCAGCCGCGGATTTAACTATGGCTACACCTTC. Protein product: CASSRGFNYGYTF.